A selection of T cell receptor beta chains follows, all from one sample in a study of T cells after yellow fever vaccination. One entry per CDR3 protein, called by TCRdb with MiXCR from the 5' RACE reads. This table has 550,000 to 750,000 distinct CDR3 sequences, roughly 14% appearing once. The sample consisted of PBMCs, taken on the day of the yellow fever booster vaccination. The receptor source for this set is a young man who received the YFV17D yellow fever vaccine. Each CDR3 is given with its conserved first and last residue. The D gene is left open where the match is weak. Clone size appears in some rows only: once, few, many, or a class for an expanded clone.

>-|TRBV11-2|TRBD2|TRBJ2-7
CASSLRLAGPRGTYEQYF
TGTGCCAGCAGCTTACGACTAGCGGGCCCCCGGGGAACCTACGAGCAGTACTTC
>-|TRBV9|TRBD1|TRBJ2-3
CASTGQAGTDTQYF
TGTGCCAGCACCGGACAGGCGGGCACAGATACGCAGTATTTT
>-|TRBV5-1|-|TRBJ1-1
CASSLEPGGGTEAFF
TGCGCCAGCAGCTTGGAGCCGGGCGGGGGCACTGAAGCTTTCTTT
>few|TRBV6-5|-|TRBJ2-7
CASSYSVRGPEYEQYF
TGTGCCAGCAGTTACTCGGTCAGGGGCCCCGAATACGAGCAGTACTTC
>-|TRBV4-2|TRBD2|TRBJ2-1
CASSQEASGLSYNEQFF
TGTGCCAGCAGCCAAGAGGCTAGCGGACTCTCCTACAATGAGCAGTTCTTC
>-|TRBV20-1|-|TRBJ2-6
CSASLSGANVLTF
TGCAGTGCAAGTCTCTCAGGGGCCAACGTCCTGACTTTC
>-|TRBV10-3|TRBD2|TRBJ2-3
CAIRLAGRSTDTQYF
TGTGCCATCAGGTTAGCGGGAAGAAGCACAGATACGCAGTATTTT
>-|TRBV11-2|TRBD2|TRBJ2-5
CASSLFLAGTTRLETQYF
TGTGCCAGCAGCTTATTCCTAGCGGGAACTACACGTCTGGAGACCCAGTACTTC
>few|TRBV7-9|TRBD2|TRBJ2-1
CASSSGTSGDNEQFF
TGTGCCAGCAGCTCCGGGACTAGCGGAGACAATGAGCAGTTCTTC
>-|TRBV4-2|TRBD2|TRBJ2-7
CASSQTSGGPKEQYF
TGTGCCAGCAGCCAAACTAGCGGGGGACCTAAGGAGCAGTACTTC
>few|TRBV5-1|-|TRBJ2-3
CASSLANPDTDTQYF
TGCGCCAGCAGCTTGGCCAATCCGGATACAGATACGCAGTATTTT
>few|TRBV21-1|-|TRBJ2-7
CASSKVNKGPSSHEQYF
TGTGCCAGCAGCAAAGTCAACAAAGGGCCGTCCAGCCACGAGCAGTACTTC
>few|TRBV7-2|-|TRBJ1-6
CASRNRLNSPLHF
TGTGCCAGCAGGAACAGACTAAATTCACCCCTCCACTTT
>few|TRBV7-2|-|TRBJ1-5
CASSPGWAAGNQPQHF
TGTGCCAGCAGTCCCGGGTGGGCAGCTGGCAATCAGCCCCAGCATTTT
>-|TRBV12-3/TRBV12-4|-|TRBJ1-1
CASKRDSGTEAFF
TGTGCCAGCAAGCGGGATTCGGGCACTGAAGCTTTCTTT
>few|TRBV7-2|TRBD2|TRBJ2-1
CASSLLAGYSYNEQFF
TGTGCCAGCAGCTTGTTAGCGGGCTACTCCTACAATGAGCAGTTCTTC
>-|TRBV14|-|TRBJ2-1
CASSQVGSGEQFF
TGTGCCAGCAGCCAGGTGGGCAGCGGTGAGCAGTTCTTC
>few|TRBV5-5|-|TRBJ1-1
CASSLSWGNMNTEAFF
TGTGCCAGCAGCTTGTCCTGGGGGAATATGAACACTGAAGCTTTCTTT
>-|TRBV6-1|TRBD1|TRBJ2-2
CASSQGARVTGELFF
TGTGCCAGCAGTCAGGGGGCAAGGGTCACCGGGGAGCTGTTTTTT
>few|TRBV5-4|TRBD2|TRBJ2-7
CASSPSPSGSYEQYF
TGTGCCAGCAGCCCCTCACCTAGCGGGAGCTACGAGCAGTACTTC
>few|TRBV7-8|TRBD2|TRBJ2-3
CASSPVAAGVLGDTQYF
TGTGCCAGCAGCCCAGTGGCAGCGGGAGTGTTGGGAGATACGCAGTATTTT
>-|TRBV20-1|-|TRBJ2-3
CSAKLRQTVFLYGQYF
TGCAGTGCTAAGCTAAGACAGACCGTATTCCTATACGGGCAGTATTTT
>few|TRBV5-1|-|TRBJ1-6
CASSLEYGHNSPLHF
TGCGCCAGCAGCTTGGAATACGGCCATAATTCACCCCTCCACTTT
>many|TRBV6-6|-|TRBJ2-3
CASSYLDTDTQYF
TGTGCCAGCAGTTACCTGGACACAGATACGCAGTATTTT
>-|TRBV7-9|-|TRBJ2-6
CASSLEGRGANVLTF
TGTGCCAGCAGCTTGGAGGGGAGAGGGGCCAACGTCCTGACTTTC
>-|TRBV6-5|TRBD1|TRBJ1-2
CASGGGGYGYTF
TGTGCCAGCGGAGGGGGCGGTTATGGCTACACCTTC
>-|TRBV5-1|-|TRBJ1-2
CASSLAEGYNYGYTF
TGCGCCAGCAGCTTGGCGGAGGGGTACAATTATGGCTACACCTTC
>few|TRBV20-1|-|TRBJ2-1
CSASTGGEFF
TGCAGTGCTAGCACAGGGGGGGAGTTCTTC
>-|TRBV4-3|-|TRBJ2-1
CASSQDTGLNEQFF
TGCGCCAGCAGCCAAGATACAGGGCTCAATGAGCAGTTCTTC
>-|TRBV5-1|-|TRBJ2-3
CASSLADPYTQYF
TGCGCCAGCAGCTTGGCCGATCCCTATACGCAGTATTTT
>few|TRBV29-1|-|TRBJ1-5
CSVSGPNQPQHF
TGCAGCGTTTCAGGGCCCAATCAGCCCCAGCATTTT
>few|TRBV12-3/TRBV12-4|-|TRBJ1-1
CASSYAGIEAFF
TGTGCCAGCAGTTACGCAGGGATAGAAGCTTTCTTT
>-|TRBV15|-|TRBJ2-3
CATSREASRTDTQYF
TGTGCCACCAGCAGAGAGGCCAGTCGTACAGATACGCAGTATTTT
>-|TRBV6-2/TRBV6-3|-|TRBJ2-2
CASPGLYTGELFF
TGTGCCAGTCCCGGACTTTACACCGGGGAGCTGTTTTTT
>few|TRBV7-6|TRBD1|TRBJ2-6
CASSLYTGAGANVLTF
TGTGCCAGCAGCTTATACACAGGGGCTGGGGCCAACGTCCTGACTTTC
>-|TRBV5-1|TRBD1|TRBJ1-2
CASSLGTGFYGYTF
TGCGCCAGCAGCTTGGGGACAGGATTCTATGGCTACACCTTC